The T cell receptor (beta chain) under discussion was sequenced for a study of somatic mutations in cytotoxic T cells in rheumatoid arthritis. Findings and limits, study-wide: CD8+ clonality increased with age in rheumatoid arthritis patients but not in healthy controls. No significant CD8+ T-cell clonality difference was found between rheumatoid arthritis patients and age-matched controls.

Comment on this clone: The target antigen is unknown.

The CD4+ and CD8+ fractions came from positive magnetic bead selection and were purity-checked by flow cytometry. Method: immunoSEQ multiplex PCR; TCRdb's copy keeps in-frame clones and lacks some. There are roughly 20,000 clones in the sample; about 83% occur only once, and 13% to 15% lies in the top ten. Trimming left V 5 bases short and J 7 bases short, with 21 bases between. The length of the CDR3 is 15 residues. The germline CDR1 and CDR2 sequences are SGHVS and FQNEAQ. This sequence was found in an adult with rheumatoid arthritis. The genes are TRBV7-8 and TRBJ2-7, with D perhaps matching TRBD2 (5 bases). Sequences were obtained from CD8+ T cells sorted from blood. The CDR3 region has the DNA TGTGCCAGCAGCCTTCAACCGAGGGCCCTATTGGAGCAGTACTTC. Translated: CASSLQPRALLEQYF.